The 4 T cell receptor beta chains reported below all come from one sample, sequenced in a study of blood T cell repertoires in COVID-19. TCRdb keeps only in-frame clones here, not all; method: immunoSEQ multiplex PCR. This sample has under 300,000 clones, with 80% to 95% found just once. The specimen sequenced was PBMCs or T cells enriched from blood (not recorded which). Receptors were obtained from a woman aged 18 to 35 who had recovered from COVID-19.

The chain carries TRBV6-5 and TRBJ2-2, with D tentatively TRBD1 (6 bases). V was cut by 8 bases and J by 2 bases, with 9 bases left in between. Germline assignment: CDR1 MNHEY and CDR2 SVGAGI. This CDR3 is built from 13 residues. This CDR3 is CASRQVNTGELFF. Written as DNA, the CDR3 is TGTGCCAGCCGACAGGTTAACACCGGGGAGCTGTTTTTT.

This chain uses TRBV11-2 with TRBJ1-3; D is uncertain. Germline V gene lookup returns CDR1 SGHAT and CDR2 FQNNGV. The CDR3 has 15 residues. The V end lost 5 bases, the J end lost 4 bases, and 15 bases lay between the germline ends. CDR3 in DNA: TGTGCCAGCAGCCAACTCTTGAACAGCGGAAACACCATATATTTT. Translated: CASSQLLNSGNTIYF.

The chain employs TRBV9 and TRBJ1-1; the D gene is possibly TRBD1 (6 bases). Germline-derived CDR1 and CDR2 are SGDLS and YYNGEE. CDR3 length: 15 residues. The germline V and J ends were trimmed by 2 bases and 2 bases, with 13 bases remaining between them. This chain's CDR3 is CASSVRGGGNTEAFF. The CDR3 coding sequence is TGTGCCAGCAGCGTCAGGGGTGGGGGAAACACTGAAGCTTTCTTT.

The chain has TRBV29-1 and TRBJ2-5; TRBD1 matches 11 bases. The CDR3 is 14 amino acids. Germline V lookup: CDR1 SQVTM, CDR2 ANQGSEA. J gave up 4 bases and V 4 bases, and 5 bases lay outside the gene matches. The CDR3 nucleotides are TGCAGCGTTGTGGACAGGGGGCTAGGAGAGACCCAGTACTTC. Translated: CSVVDRGLGETQYF.